The 29 T cell receptor beta chains in this list originate from one sample, sequenced in a study of shared clonotypes between healthy human individuals. TCRdb's copy holds only in-frame clones and misses some; the assay was immunoSEQ multiplex PCR. The repertoire consists of some 1,100,000 clones, with more than 75% occurring once and the leading ten covering 0.5% to 0.6%. Material: memory CD4+ T cells from PBMCs. Subset reported: CD45RA-negative fraction. The receptors shown here come from a man younger than 30 in good health. Some clones in this sample may be carry-over from other donors' samples.

The genes are TRBV4-2 and TRBJ2-7; 7 nucleotides agree with TRBD2. In germline, CDR1 is LGHNA, CDR2 YNFKEQ. The CDR3 has 15 amino acids. Trimming took 4 bases from V and 6 from J; bases not matched to a gene: 12. Here the CDR3 DNA reads TGTGCCAGCAGCCCCAGGAGGAGCGGGACGGGCGAGCAGTACTTC. This translates into CASSPRRSGTGEQYF.

The CDR3 region is CASSRGQGGGYEQYF. As DNA, the CDR3 is TGTGCCAGCAGTCGCGGACAGGGTGGAGGCTACGAGCAGTACTTC. The V and J genes are TRBV14 and TRBJ2-7; 8 bases are shared with TRBD1. Trimming cost V 6 bases and J 3 bases; bases outside gene matches: 10. This CDR3 has 15 residues. Germline V gene lookup returns CDR1 SGHDN and CDR2 FVKESK.

The rearrangement uses TRBV6-5 and TRBJ2-7; possible D gene TRBD2, 7 bases. This CDR3 comprises 15 residues. V was pared by 6 bases and J by 3 bases, with 18 bases between. Germline assignment: CDR1 MNHEY and CDR2 SVGAGI. CDR3 coding DNA: TGTGCCAGCAGCCGGGGGGTCAGGGGCTACTACGAGCAGTACTTC. It translates to CASSRGVRGYYEQYF.

The V call is TRBV4-2, the J call TRBJ2-4; 9 bases line up with TRBD2. Trimming removed 5 bases from V and 6 bases from J; junction bases left unmatched: 8. The CDR3 totals 15 residues. The germline CDR1 and CDR2 sequences are LGHNA and YNFKEQ. This CDR3 reads CASSFSGSGGNIQYF. Written as DNA, the CDR3 is TGTGCCAGCAGCTTTAGCGGGAGTGGAGGAAACATTCAGTACTTC.

The gene calls are TRBV15 and TRBJ2-1; D unclear. Germline V gives CDR1 LNHNV, CDR2 YYDKDF (reference sequence). The CDR3 totals 15 residues. V shed 0 bases and J shed 6 bases, with 12 bases lying between them. For the CDR3, the DNA is TGTGCCACCAGCAGAGAAGACGGAAGCTTCAATGAGCAGTTCTTC. Translation gives CATSREDGSFNEQFF.

The J gene is TRBJ1-2, the V gene TRBV4-1; a weak D match, TRBD1 (5 bases). Germline V gives CDR1 MGHRA, CDR2 YSYEKL. Trimming pared 5 bases from V and 0 bases from J, leaving 10 bases between. This CDR3 is 14 amino acids long. The CDR3 protein is CASSRGPSNYGYTF. In DNA form, the CDR3 reads TGCGCCAGCAGCAGGGGACCCTCTAACTATGGCTACACCTTC.

V and J are TRBV4-2 and TRBJ2-1; the D is unclear. The CDR3 covers 15 residues. Germline-derived CDR1 and CDR2 are LGHNA and YNFKEQ. Trimming pared 3 bases from V and 5 bases from J, leaving 14 bases between. CDR3 coding DNA: TGTGCCAGCAGCCAGGCTAGTACCCTGGACAATGAGCAGTTCTTC. Translation gives CASSQASTLDNEQFF.

This clone turned up a few times. The genes are TRBV4-3 and TRBJ2-3, with TRBD2 as a possible D gene (6 bases). The CDR3 consists of 15 residues. Germline CDR1 is LGHNA and CDR2 is YSLEER. Trimming stripped 4 bases from V and 4 bases from J, with 15 bases between. The CDR3 sequence is CASSPGGARADTQYF. The CDR3 DNA is TGCGCCAGCAGCCCAGGCGGGGCGCGGGCAGATACGCAGTATTTT.

The chain combines TRBV19 with TRBJ1-4; D remains unclear. The CDR3 runs to 15 residues. Trimming removed 6 bases from V and 8 bases from J, with 19 bases in between. CDR1 is LNHDA and CDR2 is SQIVND in the germline V gene (reference sequence). The DNA for the CDR3 is TGTGCCAGTAGCGACCTTGGAGTAGGAGAGGAAAAACTGTTTTTT. Encoded protein: CASSDLGVGEEKLFF. Full variable domain (outside the CDR3, taken from reference TRBV19 and TRBJ1-4): DGGITQSPKYLFRKEGQNVTLSCEQNLNHDAMYWYRQDPGQGLRLIYYSQIVNDFQKGDIAEGYSVSREKKESFPLTVTSAQKNPTAFYLCASSDLGVGEEKLFFGSGTQLSVL.

The V gene is TRBV4-1, the J gene TRBJ2-1; D ambiguous. The CDR3 length is 18 residues. The V gene's germline CDR1 is MGHRA and CDR2 YSYEKL. Between the trimmed V and J ends, which lost 1 base and 3 bases, there was a span of 19 bases. The CDR3 DNA follows: TGCGCCAGCAGCCAAGTATTTTCCCGGATAGATAACTACAATGAGCAGTTCTTC. Its translation is CASSQVFSRIDNYNEQFF.

The table lists this clone with a few counts. The V gene is TRBV29-1, the J gene TRBJ1-2; no clear D. The V gene's germline CDR1 is SQVTM and CDR2 ANQGSEA. There are 11 residues in the CDR3. V shed 0 bases and J shed 7 bases, with 6 bases lying between them. CDR3 protein: CSVEESSGYTF. Here the CDR3 DNA reads TGCAGCGTTGAAGAGTCCAGTGGCTACACCTTC.

The gene calls are TRBV13 and TRBJ2-2; 9 bases fit TRBD1. This CDR3 has 16 amino acids. V trimming: 7 bases; J trimming: 7 bases; junction bases outside the gene matches: 13. CDR1 is PRHDT, CDR2 FYEKMQ, per germline (reference sequence). In DNA, the CDR3 is TGTGCCAGCACCCGAAATACAGGGGGCGCGGACGGGGAGCTGTTTTTT. Residues: CASTRNTGGADGELFF.

This clone occurred once. The chain is built from TRBV7-9 and TRBJ2-1, with 11 bases matching TRBD1. CDR1 and CDR2 (germline): SEHNR, FQNEAQ (reference sequence). The V and J ends lost 4 bases and 8 bases, in that order; junction bases with no gene match: 13. The CDR3 sequence is 17 residues long. The CDR3 here is CASSSFSRTGGADEQFF. The CDR3 DNA reads TGTGCCAGCAGCTCGTTCTCCAGGACAGGGGGCGCGGATGAGCAGTTCTTC.

The chain carries TRBV11-2 and TRBJ1-2; 9 nucleotides line up with TRBD1. This CDR3 region has 16 residues. CDR1 and CDR2 from the germline V gene are SGHAT and FQNNGV. Germline trimming cut 5 bases from V and 1 base from J; bases unmatched to any gene: 8. CDR3 nucleotide sequence: TGTGCCAGCAGCCACCTCCGGACAGGGGATAACTATGGCTACACCTTC. It encodes CASSHLRTGDNYGYTF.

The gene calls are TRBV30 and TRBJ1-5; D gene unclear. Trimming cost V 2 bases and J 2 bases, with 7 bases left between them. The length of the CDR3 is 13 residues. The germline V gene encodes CDR1 GTSNPN and CDR2 SVGIG (reference sequence). The CDR3 nucleotides read TGTGCCTGGAGTCACGGTGGCAATCAGCCCCAGCATTTT. Its translation: CAWSHGGNQPQHF.

J is TRBJ1-2 and V is TRBV4-1; D call uncertain. The CDR3 contains 16 residues. Trimming took off 0 bases at V and 6 bases at J, with 17 bases between the two ends. Germline values: CDR1 MGHRA, CDR2 YSYEKL. This chain's CDR3 is CASSQEVSGNRHGYTF. The CDR3 coding sequence is TGCGCCAGCAGCCAAGAAGTATCCGGAAACCGTCATGGCTACACCTTC.

The chain has TRBV7-2 and TRBJ2-3, with 8 bases aligning to TRBD2. Germline V gene data show CDR1 as SGHTA and CDR2 as FQGNSA. This CDR3 is 18 amino acids long. J lost 5 bases, V lost 1 base, and 14 bases had no gene match. CDR3 sequence reads: CASSLVLLAVLRGDTQYF. The DNA for the CDR3 is TGTGCCAGCAGCTTAGTGCTACTAGCGGTCCTCCGAGGAGATACGCAGTATTTT.

The V and J genes are TRBV4-1 and TRBJ2-2, with D uncertain. With 6 bases removed from V and 1 base from J, the gap between germline ends came to 12 bases. Per germline, CDR1 MGHRA and CDR2 YSYEKL. The CDR3 runs to 15 residues. The CDR3 nucleotides are TGCGCCAGCAGTCAACTCGACTTGAACACCGGGGAGCTGTTTTTT. Amino acid sequence: CASSQLDLNTGELFF.

In its sample, this clone was seen a few times. The chain couples TRBV5-1 to TRBJ2-1; 15 positions agree with TRBD2. Germline lookup yields CDR1 SGHRS and CDR2 YFSETQ. The CDR3 runs to 15 residues. The V gene end was trimmed by 4 bases and the J gene end by 9 bases; junction bases not matched to a gene: 5. CDR3 DNA sequence: TGCGCCAGCAGCGAGGGACTAGCGGGAGGTACTGAGCAGTTCTTC. It translates to CASSEGLAGGTEQFF.

The rearrangement uses TRBV5-1 and TRBJ2-7; D is ambiguous. From germline, CDR1 is SGHRS and CDR2 YFSETQ. CDR3 length: 14 residues. V was cut by 0 bases and J by 2 bases, with 9 bases left in between. The CDR3 spells CASSLGQRTYEQYF. The CDR3, as DNA: TGCGCCAGCAGCTTGGGGCAGAGGACCTACGAGCAGTACTTC.

The chain uses TRBV18 and TRBJ1-2; tentative D call: TRBD1 (6 bases). Germline V gene sequence: CDR1 KGHSH, CDR2 LQKENI. The CDR3 has 15 residues. V was trimmed by 3 bases and J by 3 bases, leaving 14 bases between them. The CDR3 reads CASSPRGAQDYGYTF. The CDR3 region has the DNA TGTGCCAGCTCACCGCGGGGGGCGCAGGACTATGGCTACACCTTC. Combining the CDR3 with reference TRBV18 and TRBJ1-2 gives the whole variable domain NAGVMQNPRHLVRRRGQEARLRCSPMKGHSHVYWYRQLPEEGLKFMVYLQKENIIDESGMPKERFSAEFPKEGPSILRIQQVVRGDSAAYFCASSPRGAQDYGYTFGSGTRLTVV.

The chain uses TRBV7-2 and TRBJ2-1, with 9 positions matching TRBD2. V dropped 5 bases and J dropped 7; count of bases not matched to a gene: 12. This CDR3 contains 16 residues. The V gene's germline CDR1 is SGHTA and CDR2 FQGNSA. CDR3 bases: TGTGCCAGCAGCGCACGACTAGCGGAGTTCTGGAATGAGCAGTTCTTC. Protein sequence: CASSARLAEFWNEQFF.

V gene TRBV7-2 combines with J gene TRBJ2-3; D gene unclear. The CDR3 has 14 amino acids. CDR1 SGHTA and CDR2 FQGNSA come from the germline V gene. The ends were cut back, 4 bases at V and 0 bases at J, with 8 bases in the middle. CDR3 region: CASSYLGSTDTQYF. Written as DNA, the CDR3 is TGTGCCAGCAGCTACCTAGGCAGCACAGATACGCAGTATTTT.

The V gene is TRBV18, the J gene TRBJ1-2, with D perhaps TRBD1 (6 bases). Germline lookup yields CDR1 KGHSH and CDR2 LQKENI. CDR3 length: 14 amino acids. Trimming took off 3 bases at V and 6 bases at J, with 14 bases between the two ends. The CDR3 DNA follows: TGTGCCAGCTCACCCTGGGCACAGGGCGATGGCTACACCTTC. Translated, it gives CASSPWAQGDGYTF.

As to this clone: A much larger clone lies one base from this, so it may be a read error. This sample also contains other DNA sequences that code for the same CDR3. The V call is TRBV30, the J call TRBJ2-2, with D hard to call. In germline, CDR1 is GTSNPN, CDR2 SVGIG (reference sequence). This CDR3 region has 19 residues. This CDR3 reads CAWSIEMTLSLANTGELFF. In DNA, the CDR3 is TGTGCCTGGAGTATCGAAATGACTCTCTCACTTGCGAACACCGGAGAGCTGTTTTTT.

The chain links TRBV6-1 to TRBJ1-2; a possible D gene is TRBD1 (5 bases). This CDR3 comprises 15 residues. Germline assignment: CDR1 MNHNS and CDR2 SASEGT. Trimming took 1 base from V and 4 from J, leaving 13 bases between them. CDR3 nucleotides: TGTGCCAGCAGTGAAGGGTATTGGCAGGGCTATGGCTACACCTTC. Translating gives CASSEGYWQGYGYTF.

This chain joins TRBV27 and TRBJ2-3; D might be TRBD2 (6 bases). Germline lookup yields CDR1 MNHEY and CDR2 SMNVEV (reference sequence). The germline V and J ends were trimmed by 2 bases and 1 base, with 10 bases remaining between them. The CDR3 length is 15 residues. The CDR3 is CASSLGGTGTDTQYF. Written as DNA, the CDR3 is TGTGCCAGCAGTTTAGGAGGGACTGGCACAGATACGCAGTATTTT.

This clone has more than one count but fewer than ten. The chain recombines TRBV28 with TRBJ2-1; tentative D call: TRBD2 (5 bases). Trimming removed 5 bases from V and 8 bases from J, with 16 bases in between. The germline V gene encodes CDR1 MDHEN and CDR2 SYDVKM. This CDR3 contains 14 residues. The CDR3 protein is CASSPGSSIDEQFF. CDR3 sequence (DNA): TGTGCCAGCAGTCCGGGATCGAGCATCGATGAGCAGTTCTTC.

This chain links TRBV21-1 with TRBJ1-3; TRBD1 was called by the table and not checked on the DNA. TRBV21-1 is classified as a pseudogene. CDR3 length equals 17 residues. The CDR3 spells CASSKIPSTGIGNTIYF. CDR3 DNA sequence: TGTGCCAGCAGCAAAATCCCCTCGACAGGGATCGGAAACACCATATATTTT.